A single sample gave rise to the 21 T cell receptor beta chains below, sequenced in a study of regulatory T cells in long-lasting Graves disease. Time point noted: newly diagnosed GD, antithyroid drugs for less than 3 months. The TCR library was made from RNA extracted from PBMCs. In building TCR beta libraries, iRepertoire HTBI primers were used together with Arm-PCR of CDR3 regions. TCRdb itself ran the multiplex PCR reads through MiXCR, one entry per CDR3 protein. The sample lists hundreds of thousands of distinct CDR3 sequences; roughly 14% were seen once. These same records also appear under a second study, on T cells in Graves' hyperthyroidism and ophthalmopathy.

The sequencing used peripheral blood mononuclear cells (PBMCs), collected at new diagnosis, from a patient treated with antithyroid drugs. Source of these receptors: a man under 40 with Graves disease.

The chain links TRBV19 to TRBJ1-5; no clear D gene. The germline V gene has CDR1 LNHDA and CDR2 SQIVND (reference sequence). There are 13 residues in the CDR3. The ends were cut back, 7 bases at V and 6 bases at J, with 13 bases in the middle. The CDR3: CASTPPTGQPQHF. The CDR3 DNA reads as TGTGCCAGTACCCCACCCACGGGTCAGCCCCAGCATTTT.

This clonotype was seen many times. This chain connects TRBV6-5 to TRBJ2-1, with 7 bases aligning to TRBD2. CDR3 length: 16 amino acids. The germline CDR1 and CDR2 sequences are MNHEY and SVGAGI. V shed 0 bases and J 3 bases; nucleotides not matched to a gene: 5. This CDR3 is CASSYSRGGGYNEQFF. For the CDR3, the DNA is TGTGCCAGCAGTTACTCACGGGGCGGGGGCTACAATGAGCAGTTCTTC.

The sample holds a few counts of this clonotype. A much larger clone differs by one base, so this may be a read error. V and J are TRBV29-1 and TRBJ1-4, with 7 nucleotides matching TRBD1. Germline CDR1 SQVTM, CDR2 ANQGSEA. The CDR3 is 14 amino acids. CDR3 DNA sequence: TGCAGCGTTTCTACCGGGACAGCGGGTGAAAAACTGTCTTTT. Amino acids: CSVSTGTAGEKLSF.

This clonotype was seen more than once but under ten times. The V call is TRBV6-2 or TRBV6-3, the J call TRBJ1-6, with D unresolved. Trimming cost V 6 bases and J 8 bases, with 14 bases left between them. The germline gives CDR1 MNHEY, CDR2 SVGEGT. There are 14 residues in the CDR3. CDR3 region: CASRETGVDSPLHF. The CDR3 region has the DNA TGTGCCAGCAGAGAGACCGGTGTGGATTCACCCCTCCACTTT.

As to this clonotype: A clone one base away is much larger, so this may be a read error. J is TRBJ2-7 and V is TRBV6-4; 9 bases align to TRBD2. Germline V lookup: CDR1 MRHNA, CDR2 SNTAGT. J gave up 0 bases and V 4 bases, and 4 bases lay outside the gene matches. This CDR3 region has 15 residues. The CDR3 region has the DNA TGTGCCAGCAGTGCCCTTAGCGGGAGCTCCTACGAGCAGTACTTC. Amino acids: CASSALSGSSYEQYF.

Comment on this clonotype: This may arise from a read error, as a much more abundant clone is one base away. V gene TRBV6-9 combines with J gene TRBJ1-6, with D possibly TRBD1 on 6 matching bases. Germline V lookup: CDR1 MNHGY, CDR2 SVAAGI. This CDR3 comprises 17 residues. DNA for the CDR3: TGTGCCGGCAGTTACGACGACACGCACAGGGCTAATTCACCCCTCCACTTT. Translation gives CAGSYDDTHRANSPLHF.

Regarding this clonotype: Mismatch with germline at one junction end may stem from a read error. V usage is TRBV14 and J usage is TRBJ2-7; D gene ambiguous. CDR3 size: 12 residues. Germline V CDR1 and CDR2: SGHDN, FVKESK. This CDR3 is CAGSQASYEQYF. For the CDR3, the DNA is TGTGCCGGCAGCCAGGCCTCCTACGAGCAGTACTTC.

This clonotype was counted many times. This sequence joins TRBV29-1 and TRBJ2-1; 7 bases fit TRBD2. V lost 7 bases and J lost 3; bases outside the gene matches: 6. This CDR3 has 13 residues. Germline CDR1 is SQVTM and CDR2 is ANQGSEA. CDR3 coding DNA: TGCAGCGAAGGTGGGAGGGACTACAATGAGCAGTTCTTC. Protein: CSEGGRDYNEQFF.

This clonotype has a count of ten or more. V and J are TRBV11-2 and TRBJ2-1; 9 bases map to TRBD2. CDR3 length equals 16 residues. CDR1 is SGHAT and CDR2 is FQNNGV in the germline V gene. V dropped 6 bases and J dropped 7; count of bases not matched to a gene: 13. The CDR3 region has the DNA TGTGCCAGCAGTTGGCCTCCGGGACTAGCTAGGAATGAGCAGTTCTTC. Encoded protein: CASSWPPGLARNEQFF. Full variable domain (remainder filled in from reference TRBV11-2 and TRBJ2-1): EAGVAQSPRYKIIEKRQSVAFWCNPISGHATLYWYQQILGQGPKLLIQFQNNGVVDDSQLPKDRFSAERLKGVDSTLKIQPAKLEDSAVYLCASSWPPGLARNEQFFGPGTRLTVL.

A few counts support this clonotype. A much larger clonotype is one base distant, so this may be a read error. V usage is TRBV7-8 and J usage is TRBJ2-6; D call uncertain. Trimming left V 5 bases short and J 0 bases short, with 2 bases between. The germline CDR1 and CDR2 sequences are SGHVS and FQNEAQ. The CDR3 runs to 13 residues. DNA of the CDR3: TGTGCCAGCAGCACCTCTGGGGCCAACGTCCTGACTTTC. Its protein product is CASSTSGANVLTF.

This clonotype was recorded once. A clone one base away is much larger, so this may be a read error. This rearrangement joins TRBV7-9 to TRBJ2-5; the D gene is possibly TRBD1 (6 bases). Germline V CDR1 and CDR2: SEHNR, FQNEAQ (reference sequence). The CDR3 has 15 residues. DNA for the CDR3: TGTGCCAGCAGCCCCCCCGACAGGTTCCAAGGGACCCAGTACTTC. It codes for CASSPPDRFQGTQYF.

V gene TRBV5-4 combines with J gene TRBJ2-3; D remains ambiguous. The CDR3 contains 13 residues. V dropped 0 bases and J dropped 5 bases, with 7 bases sitting between them. Germline V gives CDR1 SGHNT, CDR2 YYREEE (reference sequence). The CDR3 DNA reads TGTGCCAGCAGCTTGGATCTCGTAGATACGCAGTATTTT. Residues: CASSLDLVDTQYF. The whole variable domain, remainder taken from reference TRBV5-4 and TRBJ2-3, is ETGVTQSPTHLIKTRGQQVTLRCSSQSGHNTVSWYQQALGQGPQFIFQYYREEENGRGNFPPRFSGLQFPNYSSELNVNALELDDSALYLCASSLDLVDTQYFGPGTRLTVL.

The V call is TRBV25-1, the J call TRBJ1-2; the D is unclear. Germline V gives CDR1 MGHDK, CDR2 SYGVNS. This CDR3 has 13 residues. V was pared by 0 bases and J by 6 bases, with 8 bases between. CDR3 protein: CASSEYGQDGYTF. The CDR3 DNA reads TGTGCCAGCAGTGAATACGGGCAGGATGGCTACACCTTC.

This clonotype was detected ten times or more. J is TRBJ1-1 and V is TRBV20-1; TRBD1 agrees at 7 bases. CDR1 DFQATT and CDR2 SNEGSKA come from the germline V gene (reference sequence). V shed 6 bases, J shed 7 bases, and the junction held 20 bases outside the gene matches. This CDR3 is 16 amino acids long. The CDR3 sequence is CSAWQGGVSARLEAFF. CDR3 DNA: TGCAGTGCCTGGCAGGGGGGGGTCAGCGCGCGGCTTGAAGCTTTCTTT.

The chain is built from TRBV15 and TRBJ2-3, with 10 bases that match TRBD2. CDR1 is LNHNV and CDR2 is YYDKDF in the germline V gene (reference sequence). This CDR3 region has 13 residues. The V gene end was trimmed by 0 bases and the J gene end by 11 bases; junction bases not matched to a gene: 2. CDR3 DNA: TGTGCCACCAGCAGAGAGCGACTAGCGGGGCAGTATTTT. It specifies CATSRERLAGQYF.

This clonotype was observed at least ten times. V gene TRBV6-1 combines with J gene TRBJ1-2, with D possibly being TRBD1 (6 bases). V lost 8 bases, J lost 4 bases, and 14 bases lay in between. This CDR3 is 13 amino acids long. Germline CDR1 is MNHNS and CDR2 is SASEGT. The CDR3 reads CASVPKGGYGYTF. Here the CDR3 DNA reads TGTGCCAGCGTTCCTAAGGGGGGCTATGGCTACACCTTC.

The chain employs TRBV7-9 and TRBJ1-1; 9 bases are shared with TRBD1. V lost 1 base and J lost 4; bases outside the gene matches: 4. The length of the CDR3 is 15 residues. Germline CDR1 SEHNR, CDR2 FQNEAQ (reference sequence). This chain's CDR3 is CASSLDRGRSTEAFF. In nucleotides, the CDR3 is TGTGCCAGCAGCTTAGACAGGGGGCGCAGCACTGAAGCTTTCTTT.

The genes are TRBV30 and TRBJ2-1; 8 bases agree with TRBD1. The CDR3 covers 13 residues. The germline V gene encodes CDR1 GTSNPN and CDR2 SVGIG (reference sequence). The trim removed 1 base at V and 10 bases at J, leaving 6 bases unmatched. CDR3 in DNA: TGTGCCTGGAGTGCCCTCAGGGGGCAAGAGCAGTTCTTC. This codes for CAWSALRGQEQFF.

This clonotype was picked up many times. The chain is built from TRBV5-1 and TRBJ1-1; D unresolved. The germline V and J ends were trimmed by 4 bases and 2 bases, with 15 bases remaining between them. CDR1 SGHRS and CDR2 YFSETQ come from the germline V gene. The CDR3 consists of 15 residues. Here the CDR3 DNA reads TGCGCCAGCAGCCCCTCCGGACTGTTTAACACTGAAGCTTTCTTT. Its protein is CASSPSGLFNTEAFF. Complete variable domain (other parts from reference TRBV5-1 and TRBJ1-1): KAGVTQTPRYLIKTRGQQVTLSCSPISGHRSVSWYQQTPGQGLQFLFEYFSETQRNKGNFPGRFSGRQFSNSRSEMNVSTLELGDSALYLCASSPSGLFNTEAFFGQGTRLTVV.

The rearrangement links TRBV24-1 to TRBJ1-5; D is ambiguous. Germline CDR1 is KGHDR and CDR2 is SFDVKD. Trimming left V 3 bases short and J 4 bases short, with 6 bases between. This CDR3 region has 13 residues. The CDR3 is CATSDLENQPQHF. CDR3 DNA sequence: TGTGCCACCAGTGATCTGGAGAATCAGCCCCAGCATTTT.

This clonotype was observed many times. The chain recombines TRBV7-8 with TRBJ2-5; 8 bases map to TRBD2. Germline V gene data show CDR1 as SGHVS and CDR2 as FQNEAQ. CDR3 length: 16 residues. V lost 6 bases to trimming and J lost 4 bases; unmatched junction nucleotides: 13. Here the CDR3 reads CASSSSGSPGGETQYF. DNA for the CDR3: TGTGCCAGCAGTTCAAGCGGGAGCCCCGGGGGAGAGACCCAGTACTTC.